The rows below give T cell receptor beta chains drawn from one sample of a study of blood T cell repertoires in COVID-19. Method: immunoSEQ multiplex PCR; TCRdb's copy keeps in-frame clones and lacks some. The profile shows a few hundred thousand clones, roughly 89% of them singletons. Specimen: PBMCs or T cells enriched from blood (not recorded which). The source of these receptors is a man aged 18 to 29 with acute COVID-19. Each CDR3 is given with its conserved first and last residue. The D gene is left open where the match is weak. A row's size may be missing; if present it is once, few, many or a size class.

size	D	V	J	CDR3	DNA
once	NA	TRBV6-1	TRBJ2-7	CASSEVRTLGGEQYF	TGTGCCAGCAGTGAAGTGAGGACCCTCGGAGGAGAGCAGTACTTC
NA	TRBD1	TRBV4-3	TRBJ2-7	CASSTRPGQGGGEQYF	TGCGCCAGCAGCACACGACCAGGACAGGGGGGTGGCGAGCAGTACTTC
NA	TRBD1	TRBV20-1	TRBJ2-1	CSANDRGSYNEQFF	TGCAGTGCTAATGACAGGGGATCCTACAATGAGCAGTTCTTC
NA	TRBD2	TRBV29-1	TRBJ2-1	CSARTSGIGEQFF	TGCAGCGCTCGGACTAGCGGGATTGGCGAGCAGTTCTTC
NA	TRBD2	TRBV10-1	TRBJ2-1	CASSEGLAGGDEQFF	TGCGCCAGCAGTGAGGGGCTAGCGGGAGGCGATGAGCAGTTCTTC
NA	NA	TRBV3-1/TRBV3-2	TRBJ2-1	CASSQFGYNEQFF	TGTGCCAGCAGCCAGTTCGGGTACAATGAGCAGTTCTTC
NA	TRBD2	TRBV6-4	TRBJ2-2	CASSASGSTGELFF	TGTGCCAGCAGTGCTAGCGGGAGCACCGGGGAGCTGTTTTTT
NA	NA	TRBV11-2	TRBJ2-1	CASSLWAGIRSYNEQFF	TGTGCCAGCAGCTTATGGGCGGGAATTCGATCCTACAATGAGCAGTTCTTC
NA	TRBD1	TRBV28	TRBJ1-6	CASSSPWTGSDSPLHF	TGTGCCAGCAGTTCCCCATGGACAGGGTCGGATTCACCCCTCCACTTT
NA	TRBD1	TRBV5-1	TRBJ1-2	CASSPDGTGFYYGYTF	TGCGCCAGCAGTCCTGACGGGACAGGGTTTTATTATGGCTACACCTTC
NA	NA	TRBV5-1	TRBJ1-3	CASSLSGQKGNTIYF	TGCGCCAGCAGCCTATCCGGACAGAAGGGAAACACCATATATTTT
NA	NA	TRBV5-1	TRBJ2-3	CASSLDSGTQYF	TGCGCCAGCAGCCTGGACTCCGGTACGCAGTATTTT
NA	TRBD2	TRBV7-8	TRBJ2-3	CASSFMVAGVTDTQYF	TGTGCCAGCAGCTTTATGGTAGCGGGAGTCACAGATACGCAGTATTTT
NA	TRBD2	TRBV5-1	TRBJ2-1	CASSAGGSLSYNEQFF	TGCGCCAGCAGCGCTGGCGGGAGTCTATCCTACAATGAGCAGTTCTTC
few	NA	TRBV4-1	TRBJ1-3	CASSQDRTAAYSGNTIYF	TGCGCCAGCAGCCAAGATCGTACGGCAGCGTACTCTGGAAACACCATATATTTT
NA	TRBD1	TRBV28	TRBJ2-7	CASRSPTGTDPSEQYF	TGTGCCAGCAGGTCTCCGACCGGGACAGACCCCTCCGAGCAGTACTTC
NA	NA	TRBV12-5	TRBJ1-1	CASGSGSDTEAFF	TGTGCTAGTGGTTCGGGGTCAGACACTGAAGCTTTCTTT
NA	TRBD2	TRBV3-1/TRBV3-2	TRBJ2-1	CASSQASPSGRAGDEQFF	TGTGCCAGCAGCCAAGCTAGCCCTAGCGGGAGGGCCGGGGATGAGCAGTTCTTC
few	NA	TRBV2	TRBJ1-6	CASSESGDRPPLHF	TGTGCCAGCAGTGAATCAGGGGATAGACCACCCCTCCACTTT
NA	TRBD2	TRBV6-5	TRBJ2-2	CASSSGRAGSGELFF	TGTGCCAGCAGTAGCGGGAGGGCCGGGAGCGGGGAGCTGTTTTTT
NA	NA	TRBV4-3	TRBJ2-7	CASSQEREWAYEQYF	TGCGCCAGCAGCCAAGAAAGGGAGTGGGCCTACGAGCAGTACTTC
NA	TRBD1	TRBV28	TRBJ1-5	CASSLQGLNQPQHF	TGTGCCAGCAGTCTACAGGGGCTAAATCAGCCCCAGCATTTT